Listed below are T cell receptor beta chains from one sample, sequenced in a study of blood T cell repertoires in COVID-19. Profiled with immunoSEQ multiplex PCR; TCRdb holds only in-frame clones, not every one. The sample lists 150,000 or so clones, roughly 90% occurring once. The sample consisted of peripheral blood. These receptors all come from a man in his fifties or sixties with acute or convalescent COVID-19. CDR3s include the opening cysteine and the closing phenylalanine or tryptophan. D genes are given only for firm matches. Size values are once, few and many counts, or a class for expanded clones, and some rows have none.

CDR3	DNA	V	D	size	J
CATSLGQGKGETQYF	TGTGCCACCAGTCTCGGGCAGGGTAAGGGAGAGACCCAGTACTTC	TRBV24-1	.	.	TRBJ2-5
CAWSVGPGGAWEEQYF	TGTGCCTGGAGTGTAGGCCCGGGGGGCGCGTGGGAGGAGCAGTACTTC	TRBV30	.	.	TRBJ2-7
CASSLFRNTEAFF	TGTGCCAGCAGTTTATTCCGGAACACTGAAGCTTTCTTT	TRBV28	.	once	TRBJ1-1
CASRVQGGDGYTF	TGTGCCAGCAGGGTACAGGGTGGGGATGGCTACACCTTC	TRBV6-5	.	once	TRBJ1-2
CASPGLAGHEQYF	TGTGCCAGTCCGGGACTAGCGGGCCACGAGCAGTACTTC	TRBV30	TRBD2	.	TRBJ2-7
CATSDGQGEGNQPQHF	TGTGCCACCAGTGATGGACAGGGCGAGGGCAATCAGCCCCAGCATTTT	TRBV24-1	TRBD1	.	TRBJ1-5
CASSLLNTNYGYTF	TGTGCCAGCAGCTTACTTAACACCAACTATGGCTACACCTTC	TRBV11-2	.	.	TRBJ1-2
CASSPDRAETDTQYF	TGTGCCAGCAGCCCGGACAGGGCAGAAACAGATACGCAGTATTTT	TRBV11-3	TRBD1	.	TRBJ2-3
CASSLVGSASNQPQHF	TGTGCCAGCAGCTTAGTTGGCAGCGCTAGCAATCAGCCCCAGCATTTT	TRBV7-2	.	.	TRBJ1-5
CASSSTGHPGYGYTF	TGTGCCAGCAGCTCGACGGGACACCCCGGGTATGGCTACACCTTC	TRBV7-9	.	.	TRBJ1-2
CASSVGGASDTQYF	TGTGCCAGCAGTGTGGGGGGGGCTTCAGATACGCAGTATTTT	TRBV6-4	.	.	TRBJ2-3
CASSLIDRGPNIQYF	TGTGCCAGCAGCCTTATAGACAGGGGGCCTAACATTCAGTACTTC	TRBV7-9	TRBD1	.	TRBJ2-4
CASSPSDQETQYF	TGTGCCAGCTCTCCCTCGGACCAAGAGACCCAGTACTTC	TRBV18	.	.	TRBJ2-5
CASSPHKDRLDGYTF	TGTGCCAGCAGCCCACATAAGGACAGGCTCGATGGCTACACCTTC	TRBV7-9	TRBD1	.	TRBJ1-2
CASSAGTDTQYF	TGTGCCAGTAGTGCCGGGACAGATACGCAGTATTTT	TRBV12-3/TRBV12-4	.	.	TRBJ2-3
CASSNQGNEKLFF	TGCGCCAGCAGCAATCAGGGGAATGAAAAACTGTTTTTT	TRBV5-1	.	.	TRBJ1-4
CSVEVGAKLFF	TGCAGCGTTGAAGTAGGGGCTAAACTGTTTTTT	TRBV29-1	.	.	TRBJ1-4
CAWSVMTGNTEAFF	TGTGCCTGGAGTGTTATGACAGGGAACACTGAAGCTTTCTTT	TRBV30	.	few	TRBJ1-1
CASSLDYSGSLYEQYF	TGTGCCAGCAGCTTAGATTATAGCGGGAGTTTATACGAGCAGTACTTC	TRBV11-2	TRBD2	once	TRBJ2-7
CASSPGISSYNEQFF	TGTGCCAGCAGCCCCGGGATCAGCTCCTACAATGAGCAGTTCTTC	TRBV11-3	.	.	TRBJ2-1
CASSQILAGTNTGELFF	TGTGCCAGCAGCCAAATTCTAGCGGGAACCAACACCGGGGAGCTGTTTTTT	TRBV14	TRBD2	.	TRBJ2-2
CAWSTGQDYQPQHF	TGTGCCTGGAGCACCGGGCAGGACTATCAGCCCCAGCATTTT	TRBV30	.	.	TRBJ1-5
CASSIRQGSYEQYF	TGTGCCAGTAGTATCCGACAGGGCTCCTACGAGCAGTACTTC	TRBV19	TRBD1	few	TRBJ2-7
CASSSVGGRGNQPQHF	TGTGCCAGCAGCTCCGTCGGGGGGCGAGGTAATCAGCCCCAGCATTTT	TRBV7-9	.	.	TRBJ1-5
CSVARGSTDTQYF	TGCAGCGTTGCCAGGGGCAGCACAGATACGCAGTATTTT	TRBV29-1	.	.	TRBJ2-3
CASSLRGGSGANVLTF	TGCGCCAGCAGCCTACGCGGGGGCTCTGGGGCCAACGTCCTGACTTTC	TRBV5-1	TRBD2	.	TRBJ2-6
CASSSDGREAPQHF	TGCGCCAGCAGTTCGGACGGTCGGGAGGCGCCCCAGCATTTT	TRBV5-1	.	.	TRBJ1-5
CASSARVNTEAFF	TGCGCCAGCAGCGCCCGGGTTAACACTGAAGCTTTCTTT	TRBV5-1	.	once	TRBJ1-1
CASSLVSGGDGYTF	TGCGCCAGCAGCTTGGTTTCAGGGGGCGATGGCTACACCTTC	TRBV5-1	TRBD1	.	TRBJ1-2
CASSLGLAAINEQFF	TGTGCCAGCAGCTTGGGACTAGCGGCCATAAATGAGCAGTTCTTC	TRBV7-2	TRBD2	.	TRBJ2-1
CASSDEANEKLFF	TGCGCCAGCAGCGATGAGGCTAATGAAAAACTGTTTTTT	TRBV5-1	.	few	TRBJ1-4
CASSRQGFTGANVLTF	TGTGCCAGTAGCCGACAGGGATTTACTGGGGCCAACGTCCTGACTTTC	TRBV19	TRBD1	.	TRBJ2-6
CASSLNRAGDGYTF	TGTGCCAGCAGCTTAAATCGGGCAGGGGATGGCTACACCTTC	TRBV7-3	.	.	TRBJ1-2
CASSRTGETQYF	TGTGCCAGCAGCCGTACCGGAGAGACCCAGTACTTC	TRBV3-1/TRBV3-2	.	.	TRBJ2-5
CASSLEGAMNTEAFF	TGTGCCAGCAGCTTGGAGGGGGCTATGAACACTGAAGCTTTCTTT	TRBV5-4	TRBD1	.	TRBJ1-1
CATGQEIYGYTF	TGTGCCACCGGACAGGAGATCTATGGCTACACCTTC	TRBV24-1	TRBD1	few	TRBJ1-2
CSVVSGALTDTQYF	TGCAGCGTGGTTAGCGGGGCTCTCACAGATACGCAGTATTTT	TRBV29-1	TRBD2	once	TRBJ2-3
CASSPRGGRGYTF	TGTGCCAGCAGCCCCCGGGGAGGCCGTGGCTACACCTTC	TRBV3-1/TRBV3-2	.	.	TRBJ1-2
CASSPPLAALTGELFF	TGTGCCAGCTCACCACCCTTGGCAGCGCTCACCGGGGAGCTGTTTTTT	TRBV18	.	.	TRBJ2-2
CASRLSTGNTYNSPLHF	TGTGCCAGCAGACTCTCGACAGGGAACACCTATAATTCACCCCTCCACTTT	TRBV3-1/TRBV3-2	TRBD1	few	TRBJ1-6
CASSVGQEGNIQYF	TGTGCCAGCAGTGTTGGCCAGGAGGGAAACATTCAGTACTTC	TRBV6-2/TRBV6-3	.	.	TRBJ2-4
CASSFPIGSPLHF	TGTGCCAGTAGTTTCCCGATCGGTTCACCCCTCCACTTT	TRBV19	.	.	TRBJ1-6
CASTGEPGANVLTF	TGTGCCAGCACGGGAGAGCCTGGGGCCAACGTCCTGACTTTC	TRBV6-5	.	.	TRBJ2-6
CASGFPGQFYGYTF	TGTGCTAGTGGTTTTCCGGGACAGTTCTATGGCTACACCTTC	TRBV12-5	TRBD1	.	TRBJ1-2
CASSLRPGTGNTEAFF	TGTGCCAGCAGTTTACGGCCCGGGACAGGGAACACTGAAGCTTTCTTT	TRBV27	TRBD1	.	TRBJ1-1
CASSPKPGTEAFF	TGTGCCAGCTCACCAAAGCCGGGCACTGAAGCTTTCTTT	TRBV18	.	.	TRBJ1-1